Listed below are T cell receptor beta chains from one sample, sequenced in a study of molecular identifiers for immune sequencing clone quantification. From the PCR reads, TCRdb called clonotypes with MiXCR, one entry per CDR3 protein. The data show roughly 300,000 distinct CDR3 sequences, 24% seen once. Specimen: naive CD8+ T cells from blood, with Jurkat cell RNA spiked in. The receptors here all came from a human donor in good health. Some libraries in this study had Jurkat cell RNA spiked in. Both conserved end residues are part of each CDR3. D genes are given only for firm matches. Rows give clone size only sometimes, using once, few, many, or a class for an expanded clone.

length,size,V,J,D,DNA,CDR3
16,-,TRBV6-1,TRBJ1-6,TRBD1,TGTGCCAGCAGTGAAGAGCCTGGACAGGGGGAATCACCCCTCCACTTT,CASSEEPGQGESPLHF
16,many,TRBV13,TRBJ1-5,TRBD1,TGTGCCAGCAGCCCACCCCCGACAGGGAAGCTTCAGCCCCAGCATTTT,CASSPPPTGKLQPQHF
13,many,TRBV6-6,TRBJ2-7,-,TGTGCCAGCAGTTACTACAGCTCCTACGAGCAGTACTTC,CASSYYSSYEQYF
15,-,TRBV10-3,TRBJ1-2,-,TGTGCCATCACCACTCCCGAGGGGTTTAGCTATGGCTACACCTTC,CAITTPEGFSYGYTF
14,few,TRBV19,TRBJ1-6,-,TGTGCCAGTAGTACCGAGGGTCCTAATTCACCCCTCCACTTT,CASSTEGPNSPLHF
14,-,TRBV12-3/TRBV12-4,TRBJ2-7,TRBD1,TGTGCCAGCAGTCCCCTTGACAGGGCCTACGAGCAGTACTTC,CASSPLDRAYEQYF
17,-,TRBV5-3,TRBJ2-4,TRBD1,TGTGCCAGCAGCGGGCGACAGGGGCCTTTAGCCAAAAACATTCAGTACTTC,CASSGRQGPLAKNIQYF
17,many,TRBV4-3,TRBJ2-3,-,TGCGCCAGCAGCCAAGGCTTGGGTTTGAAGGGCCCCGATACGCAGTATTTT,CASSQGLGLKGPDTQYF
16,few,TRBV21-1,TRBJ2-7,-,TGTGCCAGCAGCAAAGTTCTCCGGACAGGGACCTACGAGCAGTACTTC,CASSKVLRTGTYEQYF
17,many,TRBV28,TRBJ2-3,TRBD2,TGTGCCAGCATTCCAAGACCTAGCGGGAGGGTCGGAGATACGCAGTATTTT,CASIPRPSGRVGDTQYF
17,-,TRBV3-1,TRBJ2-1,-,TGTGCCAGCAGCCAAGATCTCGCTAGCTCCTACAACAATGAGCAGTTCTTC,CASSQDLASSYNNEQFF
15,few,TRBV4-1,TRBJ2-3,-,TGCGCCAGCAGCCAAGAGGGGGTTAGCTTGGATACGCAGTATTTT,CASSQEGVSLDTQYF
13,-,TRBV19,TRBJ2-7,-,TGTGCCAGTAGTGCAGGGTGGGCCTACGAGCAGTACTTC,CASSAGWAYEQYF
17,-,TRBV28,TRBJ2-3,TRBD2,TGTGCCAGCGCTGGGTCTAGCGGGATGGGTGGCACAGATACGCAGTATTTT,CASAGSSGMGGTDTQYF
15,many,TRBV28,TRBJ2-3,TRBD2,TGTGCCAGCAGTTCCCGCGGGAGCGGGACAGATACGCAGTATTTT,CASSSRGSGTDTQYF
15,many,TRBV6-4,TRBJ2-7,TRBD2,TGTGCCAGCAGTGACTCTCCCGGGGAGGGCTACGAGCAGTACTTC,CASSDSPGEGYEQYF
12,-,TRBV5-5,TRBJ2-7,-,TGTGCCAGCGGCGGGAACGCAATTGGGCAGTACTTC,CASGGNAIGQYF
13,many,TRBV14,TRBJ1-1,TRBD1,TGTGCCAGCAGCCTACAGGGGAGCACTGAAGCTTTCTTT,CASSLQGSTEAFF
13,few,TRBV19,TRBJ1-2,-,TGTGCCAGTTCCCCCGGGACGTTCTATGGCTACACCTTC,CASSPGTFYGYTF
12,-,TRBV27,TRBJ2-7,-,TGTGCCAGCGGGGGGGCCTCGTACGAGCAGTACTTC,CASGGASYEQYF
15,few,TRBV6-5,TRBJ2-7,-,TGTGCCAGCAGTTACGACGGAGGGGTTGGCTACGAGCAGTACTTC,CASSYDGGVGYEQYF
17,few,TRBV7-8,TRBJ1-3,-,TGTGCCAGCAGCTTGTTTTCTCCGCAAACGAGTGGAAACACCATATATTTT,CASSLFSPQTSGNTIYF
14,many,TRBV20-1,TRBJ2-1,-,TGCAGTGCTAGAGTTGCGGTACCTTACAATGAGCAGTTCTTC,CSARVAVPYNEQFF
16,many,TRBV9,TRBJ1-4,-,TGTGCCAGCAGCGCCCCGACCGGGACGGAGAATGAAAAACTGTTTTTT,CASSAPTGTENEKLFF
16,-,TRBV7-9,TRBJ2-5,TRBD1,TGTGCCAGCAGCTCCCATAAGGGACAGGAGCAAGAGACCCAGTACTTC,CASSSHKGQEQETQYF
14,many,TRBV7-2,TRBJ2-1,-,TGTGCCAGCAGCAGTGGGCTATTCCCCAATGAGCAGTTCTTC,CASSSGLFPNEQFF
17,few,TRBV6-1,TRBJ2-3,TRBD2,TGTGCCAGCAGTGCCCGACTAGCGGGGGGAATCTCAGATACGCAGTATTTT,CASSARLAGGISDTQYF
12,-,TRBV4-2,TRBJ1-1,-,TGTGCCAGCAGCCAAGGACAACTTGAAGCTTTCTTT,CASSQGQLEAFF
17,-,TRBV3-1,TRBJ2-3,TRBD2,TGTGCCAGCAGCCAGGGACTAGCGGGAGGCTTGACAGATACGCAGTATTTT,CASSQGLAGGLTDTQYF
13,-,TRBV7-6,TRBJ1-6,-,TGTGCCAGCAGTCTCGAACCTGGTACACCCCTCCACTTT,CASSLEPGTPLHF
15,many,TRBV20-1,TRBJ2-4,-,TGCAGTGCTAGAGATTGGCAGGGTAGTGTGGACATTCAGTACTTC,CSARDWQGSVDIQYF
15,many,TRBV20-1,TRBJ1-5,TRBD1,TGCAGTGCTAACTCGGACAGGGATAGCAATCAGCCCCAGCATTTT,CSANSDRDSNQPQHF
14,many,TRBV28,TRBJ1-1,-,TGTGCCAGCAGTTTATTTGGGGTTGACACTGAAGCTTTCTTT,CASSLFGVDTEAFF
16,-,TRBV27,TRBJ1-1,TRBD1,TGTGCCAGCAGGAACCTTTACAGGGGTAGGGGGACTGAAGCTTTCTTT,CASRNLYRGRGTEAFF
19,few,TRBV28,TRBJ2-1,TRBD2,TGTGCCAGCAGCCCCAGGGGACTAGCGGGAGTTGGGTCCTACAATGAGCAGTTCTTC,CASSPRGLAGVGSYNEQFF
17,-,TRBV7-2,TRBJ2-1,-,TGTGCCAGCAGTACCTACATCCCGAGATTGTCCTACAATGAGCAGTTCTTC,CASSTYIPRLSYNEQFF
15,few,TRBV20-1,TRBJ1-6,-,TGCAGTGCTAGAGATCTAGGACAGTATAATTCACCCCTCCACTTT,CSARDLGQYNSPLHF
15,many,TRBV24-1,TRBJ2-1,-,TGTGCCACCAGTGATATCGTCTACGGTGGCAATGAGCAGTTCTTC,CATSDIVYGGNEQFF
14,-,TRBV5-1,TRBJ2-7,TRBD1,TGCACCAGCAGCGCGGGACAGGGTTTCTACGAGCAGTACTTC,CTSSAGQGFYEQYF
17,-,TRBV19,TRBJ2-1,TRBD2,TGTGCCAGTAGTCCCTGGACTAGCGGGTCTGCCTACAATGAGCAGTTCTTC,CASSPWTSGSAYNEQFF